This T cell receptor beta chain came from a study of T-cell reconstitution after alpha-beta-depleted transplantation in children. This sample's TCRbeta library carried unique molecular identifier barcodes. TCRdb passed the PCR reads through MiXCR, listing each CDR3 protein once. There are 29,000 or so distinct CDR3 sequences in the sample; roughly 5.7% occur only once, and roughly 7% lies in the top ten. Whole-study results and caveats: At around two months after transplant, the alpha-beta T cells were reportedly derived from several hundred expanded clones that came from non-depleted graft cells. One year after transplant, T-cell counts and diversity came mostly from newly produced T cells. In some patients, recipient T cells and intrathymic progenitors surviving conditioning explained high day-60 diversity.

The ends lost 5 bases at V and 1 base at J; junction bases unmatched: 6. Germline values: CDR1 SGHRS, CDR2 YFSETQ. The CDR3 extends over 15 amino acids. This clonotype qualifies as medium-sized. Its antigen is undetermined. This TCR was recovered from a male patient younger than 18 who had a stem cell transplant for acute myeloid leukemia, so the T cells may come from the graft donor. Sequencing was performed on PBMCs, mostly from graft donor cells, taken 180 days after TCRalphabeta/CD19-depleted stem cell transplant. This sequence joins TRBV5-1 and TRBJ2-3, with 8 positions matching TRBD2. DNA of the CDR3: TGCGCCAGCAGGCCTCTAGCGGGCGGCACAGATACGCAGTATTTT. This translates into CASRPLAGGTDTQYF.